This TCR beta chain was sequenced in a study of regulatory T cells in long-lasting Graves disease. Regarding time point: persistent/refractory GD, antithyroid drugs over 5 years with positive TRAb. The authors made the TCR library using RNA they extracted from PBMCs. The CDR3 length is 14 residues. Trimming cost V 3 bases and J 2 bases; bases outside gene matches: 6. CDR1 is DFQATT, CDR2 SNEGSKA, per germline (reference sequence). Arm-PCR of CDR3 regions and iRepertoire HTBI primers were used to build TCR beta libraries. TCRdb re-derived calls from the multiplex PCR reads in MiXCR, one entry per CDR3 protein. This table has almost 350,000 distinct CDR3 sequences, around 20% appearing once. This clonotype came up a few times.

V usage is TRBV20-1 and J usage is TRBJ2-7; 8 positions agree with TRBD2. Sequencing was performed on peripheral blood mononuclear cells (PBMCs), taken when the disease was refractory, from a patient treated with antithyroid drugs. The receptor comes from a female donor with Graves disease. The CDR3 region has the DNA TGCAGTGCTAGTAGTCTTAGCGGGACCTACGAGCAGTACTTC. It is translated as CSASSLSGTYEQYF.